The clone carrying this TCR beta chain has at least ten counts. Its specificity is not known. This sample is drawn from a study of T cells after yellow fever vaccination. Study findings and constraints: Relatively few clonotypes were ones that appeared in both CD4 and CD8 compartments.

The 5'RACE template-switching step produced TCR cDNA and added a universal primer site and UMIs. TCRdb used MiXCR to reprocess the 5' RACE reads, holding one entry per CDR3 protein. The data contain 110,000 to 150,000 distinct CDR3 sequences, less than 8.5% of them seen just once; the ten biggest clones take up more than 0.6%. The sequence was collected from a man in his thirties or forties who received the YFV17D yellow fever vaccine. Sequenced here: CD4+ T cells sorted from PBMCs, sampled 10 days after the yellow fever booster vaccination.

CDR3 in amino acids: CASSPQGTAGELFF. DNA for the CDR3: TGCGCCAGCAGCCCTCAGGGGACCGCCGGGGAGCTGTTTTTT. V usage is TRBV5-1 and J usage is TRBJ2-2, with D possibly matching TRBD1 (6 bases). Trimming took 4 bases from V and 6 from J, leaving 13 bases between them. Germline assignment: CDR1 SGHRS and CDR2 YFSETQ. The CDR3 extends over 14 amino acids.